This passage covers 17 T cell receptor beta chains from one sample sequenced in a study of T cell repertoires in cytomegalovirus infection. TCRdb reanalysed the reads using MiXCR and keeps one entry per CDR3 protein. The table includes hundreds of thousands of distinct CDR3 sequences, roughly a third detected once. The source material was PBMCs. The receptors were gathered from a human donor in good health (CMV status not recorded). Some clones in this sample may be carry-over from other donors' samples.

This sequence joins TRBV5-6 and TRBJ2-7; 12 bases are a match to TRBD2. Per germline, CDR1 SGHDT and CDR2 YYEEEE. The CDR3 spans 15 residues. The ends lost 0 bases at V and 6 bases at J; junction bases unmatched: 4. CDR3 in amino acids: CASSLALAGGREQYF. In nucleotides, the CDR3 is TGTGCCAGCAGCTTGGCCCTAGCGGGGGGGCGCGAGCAGTACTTC.

This chain joins TRBV12-3 or TRBV12-4 and TRBJ1-1, with D perhaps matching TRBD1 (5 bases). The length of the CDR3 is 14 residues. V lost 7 bases and J lost 3, with 15 bases in between. The CDR3 is CASTLHGGDTEAFF. The CDR3 nucleotides are TGTGCCAGCACCCTACACGGGGGGGACACTGAAGCTTTCTTT.

In the case of this clonotype: A junction boundary mismatches the germline segment, possibly from a read error. This chain uses TRBV7-3 with TRBJ1-1; a weak D match, TRBD1 (5 bases). The CDR3 length is 13 residues. Germline V gene data show CDR1 as SGHTA and CDR2 as FQGTGA. The DNA of the CDR3 is TGTGCCAGCAGCGGATGGGGGTTCACTGAAGCTTTATTT. It translates to CASSGWGFTEALF.

This clonotype occurred a few times. The V gene is TRBV28, the J gene TRBJ2-3; TRBD2 agrees at 7 bases. J gave up 5 bases and V 4 bases, and 0 bases lay outside the gene matches. CDR1 is MDHEN and CDR2 is SYDVKM in the germline V gene. This CDR3 region has 12 residues. The CDR3 spells CASSWGGDTQYF. Here the CDR3 DNA reads TGTGCCAGCAGTTGGGGGGGAGATACGCAGTATTTT.

This sequence joins TRBV30 and TRBJ2-3; D is uncertain. Germline V gene sequence: CDR1 GTSNPN, CDR2 SVGIG (reference sequence). V lost 2 bases, J lost 2 bases, and 8 bases lay in between. The CDR3 spans 13 residues. The CDR3: CAWSRDNTDTQYF. The CDR3 DNA is TGTGCCTGGAGTCGAGACAACACAGATACGCAGTATTTT.

Only one count was recorded for this clonotype. The chain links TRBV9 to TRBJ2-2, with 10 bases lining up with TRBD2. V was pared by 3 bases and J by 6 bases, with 5 bases of the junction left unmatched. This CDR3 is built from 15 residues. The germline V gene encodes CDR1 SGDLS and CDR2 YYNGEE. The CDR3: CASSESGRGAGELFF. The CDR3 nucleotides read TGTGCCAGCAGCGAAAGCGGGAGGGGGGCCGGGGAGCTGTTTTTT.

This clonotype appeared a single time. The J gene is TRBJ2-7, the V gene TRBV7-2, with D possibly called TRBD1 or TRBD2 (6 bases each). This CDR3 has 14 residues. CDR1 and CDR2 from the germline V gene are SGHTA and FQGNSA. Trimming removed 1 base from V and 4 bases from J, with 11 bases in between. The chain's CDR3 is CASSLDGGRYEQYF. CDR3 DNA: TGTGCCAGCAGCTTAGATGGGGGGCGGTACGAGCAGTACTTC.

Here the CDR3 DNA reads TGTGCCAGCAGCCCTGGAGGGGTCCCCAGGAGGAACAATGAGCAGTTCTTC. It specifies CASSPGGVPRRNNEQFF. The gene calls are TRBV28 and TRBJ2-1; TRBD2 is a possible D gene (6 bases). Looked up from germline, CDR1 is MDHEN and CDR2 is SYDVKM. The CDR3 covers 17 residues. V lost 6 bases, J lost 5 bases, and 23 bases lay in between.

This CDR3 reads CASSLGTGGGIDPQHF. In nucleotides, the CDR3 is TGTGCCAGCAGCTTAGGGACAGGGGGCGGAATTGATCCCCAGCATTTT. The chain has TRBV11-1 and TRBJ1-5; 11 bases are shared with TRBD1. J was trimmed by 10 bases and V by 1 base; bases with no gene match: 9. Per the germline V gene, CDR1 is SGHAT and CDR2 is FQDESV (reference sequence). CDR3 length: 16 residues.

V is TRBV20-1 and J is TRBJ2-7; D is perhaps TRBD2 (6 bases). The CDR3 is 17 amino acids. CDR1 and CDR2 (germline): DFQATT, SNEGSKA (reference sequence). The V and J ends lost 0 bases and 5 bases respectively, with 23 bases between them. CDR3 in amino acids: CSARDPVGGSRPDEQYF. CDR3 in DNA: TGCAGTGCTAGAGATCCGGTCGGGGGTTCTCGGCCGGACGAGCAGTACTTC.

This clonotype was recorded once. The CDR3 loop is CASSLEGHRGTDTQYF. In DNA, the CDR3 is TGCGCCAGCAGCTTGGAGGGGCATAGGGGCACAGATACGCAGTATTTT. The rearrangement uses TRBV5-1 and TRBJ2-3, with D possibly matching TRBD1 (5 bases). Germline V gene sequence: CDR1 SGHRS, CDR2 YFSETQ. The V end lost 0 bases, the J end lost 1 base, and 12 bases lay between the germline ends. The CDR3 is made up of 16 amino acids. Complete variable domain (other parts from reference TRBV5-1 and TRBJ2-3): KAGVTQTPRYLIKTRGQQVTLSCSPISGHRSVSWYQQTPGQGLQFLFEYFSETQRNKGNFPGRFSGRQFSNSRSEMNVSTLELGDSALYLCASSLEGHRGTDTQYFGPGTRLTVL.

This clonotype occurred a few times. The rearrangement joins TRBV19 to TRBJ2-6, with a possible D match to TRBD2 (6 bases). Germline values: CDR1 LNHDA, CDR2 SQIVND (reference sequence). Trimming pared 4 bases from V and 2 bases from J, leaving 9 bases between. The CDR3 loop spans 15 amino acids. CDR3 sequence (DNA): TGTGCCAGTAGTAGCGTAGCGGCTGGGGCCAACGTCCTGACTTTC. Encoded protein: CASSSVAAGANVLTF.

V gene TRBV5-1 combines with J gene TRBJ2-3; D may be TRBD1 (6 bases). The germline V gene has CDR1 SGHRS and CDR2 YFSETQ. Trimming took off 6 bases at V and 3 bases at J, with 20 bases between the two ends. The CDR3 has 16 residues. CDR3 amino acids: CASTERQVGETDTQYF. Written as DNA, the CDR3 is TGCGCCAGCACCGAACGACAGGTTGGGGAGACAGATACGCAGTATTTT.

This clonotype was detected a few times. V is TRBV12-3 or TRBV12-4 and J is TRBJ1-1; 9 bases agree with TRBD1. J gave up 7 bases and V 5 bases, and 5 bases lay outside the gene matches. This CDR3 comprises 13 residues. CDR3 DNA sequence: TGTGCCAGCAGTATGACAGGGGGGATTGAAGCTTTCTTT. This translates into CASSMTGGIEAFF.

The chain recombines TRBV28 with TRBJ2-1; 7 nucleotides line up with TRBD1. This CDR3 region has 15 residues. Germline CDR1 reads MDHEN; CDR2 reads SYDVKM. J lost 7 bases, V lost 5 bases, and 11 bases had no gene match. CDR3 nucleotide sequence: TGTGCCAGCAGTCCTCCCCGGACAGGCTTTAATGAGCAGTTCTTC. It translates to CASSPPRTGFNEQFF.

The chain couples TRBV27 to TRBJ1-1; 10 positions match TRBD1. With 5 bases clipped from V and 7 bases from J, the junction kept 4 bases outside the gene matches. CDR1 and CDR2 (germline): MNHEY, SMNVEV (reference sequence). The CDR3 loop spans 13 amino acids. The CDR3 loop is CASSARDRGEAFF. CDR3 in DNA: TGTGCCAGCAGTGCCCGGGACAGGGGTGAAGCTTTCTTT.

This clonotype has just a few counts. J is TRBJ2-3 and V is TRBV6-5; 13 nucleotides agree with TRBD2. CDR3 size: 18 residues. Germline CDR1 and CDR2: MNHEY and SVGAGI. Trimming at V came to 5 bases and at J to 0 bases, leaving 8 bases not matched to a gene. CDR3 DNA: TGTGCCAGCAGTCGGGGACTAGCGGGGCTATCTAGCACAGATACGCAGTATTTT. It specifies CASSRGLAGLSSTDTQYF.